The T cell receptor (beta chain) described here comes from a study of cytomegalovirus exposure and HLA in healthy donors. Notes on the study in general: Prediction of most subjects' HLA-A and HLA-B alleles by TCR beta sequences was reportedly accurate. Some V segments (TRBV6-2 and TRBV6-3 among them) were excluded as indistinguishable.

The CDR3 covers 17 residues. The germline V gene has CDR1 SGHRS and CDR2 YFSETQ. V lost 0 bases, J lost 4 bases, and 12 bases stayed unmatched. A multiplex PCR was run with 60 Vbeta primers and 13 Jbeta primers. Measured with immunoSEQ multiplex PCR; TCRdb has only the in-frame clones, and not every one. Of about 210,000 clones in the sample, almost 80% were seen once. In the case of this clone: Its antigen is unidentified.

The sequence was collected from a male donor in good health and CMV-seronegative. Source material: PBMCs. This chain joins TRBV5-1 and TRBJ1-2; TRBD1 aligns across 7 bases. The CDR3 DNA is TGCGCCAGCAGCTTGGTGGTCCCAGGACAGGCTGGCTATGGCTACACCTTC. The encoded protein is CASSLVVPGQAGYGYTF.